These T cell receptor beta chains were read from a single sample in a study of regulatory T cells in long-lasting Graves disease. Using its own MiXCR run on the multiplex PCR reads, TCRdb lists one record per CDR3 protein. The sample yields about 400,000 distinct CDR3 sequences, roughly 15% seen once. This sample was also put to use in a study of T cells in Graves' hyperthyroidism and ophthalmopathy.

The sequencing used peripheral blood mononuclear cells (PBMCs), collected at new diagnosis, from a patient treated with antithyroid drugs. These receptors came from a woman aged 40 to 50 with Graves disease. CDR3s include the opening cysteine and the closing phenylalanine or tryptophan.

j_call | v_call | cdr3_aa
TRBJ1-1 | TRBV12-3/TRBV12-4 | CASSYNRENEAFF
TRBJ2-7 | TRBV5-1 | CASSLARTPTYEQYF
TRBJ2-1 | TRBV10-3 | CAISGGVMSYNEQFF
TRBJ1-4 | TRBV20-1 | CSARKDRTNEKLFF
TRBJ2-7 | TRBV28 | CASHKNRAYEQYF
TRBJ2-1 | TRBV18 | CASSVRGSDRNEQFF
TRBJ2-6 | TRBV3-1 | CASSRSGPGANVLTF
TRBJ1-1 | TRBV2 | CASSGGWQGWDTEAFF
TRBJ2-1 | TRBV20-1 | CSARDPADIYNEQFF
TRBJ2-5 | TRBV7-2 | CASSYIKRETQYF
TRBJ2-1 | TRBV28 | CATGLLGGGQFF
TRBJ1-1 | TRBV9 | CASSVDGGRNTEAFF
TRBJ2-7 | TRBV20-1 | CSAGPGQRSYEQYF
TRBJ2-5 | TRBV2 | CASSEEGGVLRYF
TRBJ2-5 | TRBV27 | CASSLSGLLGAQYF
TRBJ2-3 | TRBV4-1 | CASSQAVNSGLSVATQYF
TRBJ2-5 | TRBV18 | CASGEGGTQYF
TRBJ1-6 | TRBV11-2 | CASSLAPGVNSPLHF
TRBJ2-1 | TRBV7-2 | CASSSAAGSYNEQFF
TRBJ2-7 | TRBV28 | CASRQGPSYEQYF
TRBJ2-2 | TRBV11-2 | CASSFSAGEGVDTGELFF
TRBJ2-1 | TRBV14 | CASSPPFSGLSYNEQFF
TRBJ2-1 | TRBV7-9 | CASSRTSGRENEQFF
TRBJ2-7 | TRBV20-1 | CSARDRLGGLYEQYF
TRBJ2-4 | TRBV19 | CASSIEGGWEIQYF
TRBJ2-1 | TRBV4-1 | CASSHLRASREQFF
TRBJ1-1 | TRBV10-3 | CAARRSVDTEAFF
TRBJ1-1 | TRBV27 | CASTLESGNTEAFF
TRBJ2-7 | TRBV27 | CASWTSGRYEQYF
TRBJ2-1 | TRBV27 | CASSWGGGQRIYNEQFF
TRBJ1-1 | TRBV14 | CASSPNRGLAFF
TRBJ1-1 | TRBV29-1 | CSVEGAMNTEAFF
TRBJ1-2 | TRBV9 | CASSPRQDNYGYTF
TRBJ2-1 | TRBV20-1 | CSARDLRAGGPYNEQFF
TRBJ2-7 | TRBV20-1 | CSASGREYEQYF